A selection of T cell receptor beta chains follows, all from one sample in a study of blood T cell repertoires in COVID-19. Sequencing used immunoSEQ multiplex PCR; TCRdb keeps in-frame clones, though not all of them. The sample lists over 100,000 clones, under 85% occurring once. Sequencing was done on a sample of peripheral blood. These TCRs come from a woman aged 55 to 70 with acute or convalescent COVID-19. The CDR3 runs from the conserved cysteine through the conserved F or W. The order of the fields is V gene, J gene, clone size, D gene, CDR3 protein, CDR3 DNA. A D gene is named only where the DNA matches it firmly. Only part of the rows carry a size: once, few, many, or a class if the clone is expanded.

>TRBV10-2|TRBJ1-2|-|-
CASSLRSNYGYTF
TGCGCCAGCAGTCTGAGGAGTAACTATGGCTACACCTTC
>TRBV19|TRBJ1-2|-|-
CASSETDYGYTF
TGTGCCAGTAGCGAGACAGACTATGGCTACACCTTC
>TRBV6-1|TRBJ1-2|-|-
CASSEGIREGYTF
TGTGCCAGCAGTGAAGGTATCAGGGAAGGCTACACCTTC
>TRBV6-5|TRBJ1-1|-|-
CASRGSLNTEAFF
TGTGCCAGCAGGGGGAGTTTGAACACTGAAGCTTTCTTT
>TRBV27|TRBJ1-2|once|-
CASMRTETNYGYTF
TGTGCCAGCATGCGGACAGAAACTAACTATGGCTACACCTTC
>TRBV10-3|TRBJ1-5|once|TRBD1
CATADRPFNQPQHF
TGTGCCACGGCGGACAGGCCCTTCAATCAGCCCCAGCATTTT
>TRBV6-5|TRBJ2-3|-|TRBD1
CASSAGGPSTDTQYF
TGTGCCAGCAGCGCAGGGGGACCTAGCACAGATACGCAGTATTTT
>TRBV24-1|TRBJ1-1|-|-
CATSDSGGQNTEAFF
TGTGCCACCAGTGATTCGGGAGGACAGAACACTGAAGCTTTCTTT
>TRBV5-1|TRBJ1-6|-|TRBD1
CASSLRKTGFNSPLHF
TGCGCCAGCAGCCTCCGAAAGACAGGGTTCAATTCACCCCTCCACTTT
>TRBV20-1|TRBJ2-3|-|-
CSASLGVRSTDTQYF
TGCAGTGCTAGTTTGGGAGTCCGAAGCACAGATACGCAGTATTTT
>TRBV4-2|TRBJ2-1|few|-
CASSQDETYNEQFF
TGTGCCAGCAGCCAAGATGAGACCTACAATGAGCAGTTCTTC
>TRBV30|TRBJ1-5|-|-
CAWSVRGAGQPQHF
TGTGCCTGGAGTGTACGGGGGGCTGGTCAGCCCCAGCATTTT
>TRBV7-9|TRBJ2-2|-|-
CASSLFPRANTGELFF
TGTGCCAGCAGCTTATTCCCTAGAGCGAACACCGGGGAGCTGTTTTTT
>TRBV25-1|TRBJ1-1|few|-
CASSEYGSFRTEAFF
TGTGCCAGCAGTGAATATGGGTCTTTCAGGACTGAAGCTTTCTTT
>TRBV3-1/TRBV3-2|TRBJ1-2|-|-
CASSQGENGYTF
TGTGCCAGCAGCCAGGGAGAGAATGGCTACACCTTC
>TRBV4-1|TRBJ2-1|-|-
CASSREDRRPEQFF
TGCGCCAGCAGCCGAGAGGATCGGAGGCCAGAGCAGTTCTTC
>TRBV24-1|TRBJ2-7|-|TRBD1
CATSEGQGVYEQYF
TGTGCCACCAGTGAAGGACAGGGGGTTTACGAGCAGTACTTC
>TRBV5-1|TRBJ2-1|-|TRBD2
CASSLVLVAESGGRGEQFF
TGCGCCAGCAGCTTGGTCCTGGTAGCAGAAAGCGGGGGGAGAGGTGAACAGTTCTTC
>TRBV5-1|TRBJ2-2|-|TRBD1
CASRFTGDSGELFF
TGCGCCAGCAGATTCACAGGGGATTCCGGGGAGCTGTTTTTT
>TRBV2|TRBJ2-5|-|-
CASFKPGETQYF
TGTGCCAGCTTCAAACCCGGGGAGACCCAGTACTTC
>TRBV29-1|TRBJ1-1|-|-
CSVARDGTEAFF
TGCAGCGTAGCGAGGGATGGCACTGAAGCTTTCTTT
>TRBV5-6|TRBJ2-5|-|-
CASSPALQVPQETQYF
TGTGCCAGCAGCCCGGCACTTCAGGTCCCCCAAGAGACCCAGTACTTC
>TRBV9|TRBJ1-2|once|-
CASSVTEQNYGYTF
TGTGCCAGCAGCGTAACGGAGCAAAACTATGGCTACACCTTC
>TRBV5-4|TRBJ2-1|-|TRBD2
CASSSGSVGLAGVDEQFF
TGTGCCAGCAGCTCCGGATCCGTAGGGCTAGCGGGGGTCGATGAGCAGTTCTTC
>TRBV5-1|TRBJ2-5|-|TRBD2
CASSPPTSGGSETQYF
TGCGCCAGCAGCCCTCCTACTAGCGGGGGAAGTGAGACCCAGTACTTC
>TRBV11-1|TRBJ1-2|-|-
CASSLAGQYGYTF
TGTGCCAGCAGCTTAGCAGGACAGTATGGCTACACCTTC
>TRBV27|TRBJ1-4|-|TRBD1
CASSLRQGGEKLFF
TGTGCCAGCAGTTTACGACAGGGAGGTGAAAAACTGTTTTTT
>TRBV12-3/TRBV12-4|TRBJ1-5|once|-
CASSFGGSQPQHF
TGTGCCAGCAGTTTTGGGGGGAGTCAGCCCCAGCATTTT
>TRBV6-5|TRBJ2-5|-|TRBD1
CASSSGTGDIKTQYF
TGTGCCAGCAGTTCGGGGACAGGGGATATAAAGACCCAGTACTTC
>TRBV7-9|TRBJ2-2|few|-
CASSLKVTGELFF
TGTGCCAGCAGCCTAAAAGTCACCGGGGAGCTGTTTTTT
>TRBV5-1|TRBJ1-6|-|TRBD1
CASSLDGTGVSPLHF
TGCGCCAGCAGCTTGGATGGGACAGGGGTTTCACCCCTCCACTTT
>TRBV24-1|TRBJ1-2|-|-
CATSDGISGDHYGYTF
TGTGCCACCAGTGATGGGATATCGGGGGATCACTATGGCTACACCTTC
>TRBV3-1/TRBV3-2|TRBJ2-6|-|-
CASSPLGGGSGANVLTF
TGTGCCAGCAGCCCCCTGGGAGGGGGCTCTGGGGCCAACGTCCTGACTTTC
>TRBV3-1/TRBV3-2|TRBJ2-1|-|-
CASSQGDATYNEQFF
TGTGCCAGCAGCCAGGGCGACGCCACCTACAATGAGCAGTTCTTC
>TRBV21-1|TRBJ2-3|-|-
CASSKALCGTGGEDTQYF
TGTGCCAGCAGCAAAGCGCTTTGTGGGACAGGGGGCGAAGATACGCAGTATTTT
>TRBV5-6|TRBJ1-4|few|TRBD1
CASSRPGQANEKLFF
TGTGCCAGCAGTCGGCCGGGACAGGCTAATGAAAAACTGTTTTTT
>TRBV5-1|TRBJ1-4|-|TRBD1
CASSLTGGQEKLFF
TGCGCCAGCAGCTTAACAGGGGGCCAGGAAAAACTGTTTTTT
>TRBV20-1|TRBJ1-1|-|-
CSASLGVGTEAFF
TGCAGTGCTAGTTTAGGGGTTGGTACTGAAGCTTTCTTT
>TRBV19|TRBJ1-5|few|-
CASSQGTSNQPQHF
TGTGCCAGTAGTCAGGGGACTAGCAATCAGCCCCAGCATTTT
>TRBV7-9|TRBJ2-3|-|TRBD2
CASSFNSGGTDTQYF
TGTGCCAGCAGCTTTAATAGCGGGGGCACAGATACGCAGTATTTT
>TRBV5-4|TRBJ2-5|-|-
CASSLRETQYF
TGTGCCAGCAGCTTGCGGGAGACCCAGTACTTC
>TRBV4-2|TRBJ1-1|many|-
CASSRPGQATEAFF
TGTGCCAGCAGCCGTCCGGGACAAGCAACTGAAGCTTTCTTT
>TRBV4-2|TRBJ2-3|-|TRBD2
CASSQDRGGADTQYF
TGTGCCAGCAGCCAAGATCGCGGGGGGGCAGATACGCAGTATTTT
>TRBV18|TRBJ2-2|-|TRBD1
CASSPPGQGSGELFF
TGTGCCAGCTCACCACCGGGACAGGGATCCGGGGAGCTGTTTTTT
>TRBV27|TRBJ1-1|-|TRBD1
CASSIGTEAFF
TGTGCCAGCAGTATAGGGACAGAGGCTTTCTTT
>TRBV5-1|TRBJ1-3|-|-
CASSHGGNTIYF
TGCGCCAGCAGCCACGGGGGGAACACCATATATTTT
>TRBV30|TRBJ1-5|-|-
CAWSVLTENQPQHF
TGTGCCTGGAGTGTACTGACGGAGAATCAGCCCCAGCATTTT
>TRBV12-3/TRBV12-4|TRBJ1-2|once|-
CASSYRGYGYTF
TGTGCCAGCAGTTACCGGGGCTATGGCTACACCTTC
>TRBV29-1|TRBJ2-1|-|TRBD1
CSVPPIGTGSLNEQFF
TGCAGCGTTCCCCCGATAGGGACAGGTAGCCTCAATGAGCAGTTCTTC
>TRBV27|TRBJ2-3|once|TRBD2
CATRPYGAGGPTDTQYF
TGTGCCACCAGACCTTATGGAGCGGGGGGGCCGACAGATACGCAGTATTTT
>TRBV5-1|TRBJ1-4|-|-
CASSLAVEQNEKLFF
TGCGCCAGCAGCTTGGCGGTGGAACAGAATGAAAAACTGTTTTTT
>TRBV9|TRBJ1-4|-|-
CASSVSATNEKLFF
TGTGCCAGCAGCGTCTCTGCAACTAATGAAAAACTGTTTTTT
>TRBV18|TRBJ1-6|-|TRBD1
CASSPGTGTGDSPLHF
TGTGCCAGCTCACCAGGGACCGGGACAGGGGATTCACCCCTCCACTTT
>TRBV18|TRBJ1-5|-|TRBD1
CASSFSQGANQPQHF
TGTGCCAGCTCATTCAGCCAGGGGGCGAATCAGCCCCAGCATTTT
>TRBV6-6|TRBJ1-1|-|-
CASSYSYGGNTEAFF
TGTGCCAGCAGTTACTCTTATGGCGGGAACACTGAAGCTTTCTTT
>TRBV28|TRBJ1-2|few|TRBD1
CASSKQGVGYTF
TGTGCCAGCAGTAAACAGGGGGTGGGCTACACCTTC